This T cell receptor beta chain was recorded in a study of T cells after posttransplantation cyclophosphamide. Here immunoSEQ multiplex PCR was the method, and the copy in TCRdb shows in-frame clones only, minus some. The table lists 45,000 to 60,000 clones, roughly 92% of them singletons. The CDR3 totals 13 residues. Trimming stripped 5 bases from V and 7 bases from J, with 15 bases between. The germline CDR1 and CDR2 sequences are SQVTM and ANQGSEA. As for this clone: Its antigen is undetermined.

Study conclusions and caveats: Recipient CMV seropositivity and CMV reactivation strongly tracked TRB clonality. Skin or GI-infiltrating T cells shared few TRB sequences with blood.

This TCR came from a woman aged 45-60 years in good health and a related stem cell transplant donor. The sample was PBMCs. The chain uses TRBV29-1 and TRBJ2-1; D possibly corresponds to TRBD1 (6 bases). CDR3 protein: CSVTGSSFNEQFF. The CDR3 DNA reads TGCAGCGTTACAGGGAGTTCCTTTAATGAGCAGTTCTTC.